Listed below are T cell receptor beta chains from one sample, sequenced in a study of early T cells in non-severe SARS-CoV-2 infection. TCRdb fed the 5' RACE reads into MiXCR, producing one record per CDR3 protein. This repertoire shows more than 50,000 distinct CDR3 sequences, more than 12% found once; its top ten account for 9% to 10%. The sample in question was whole blood, obtained at baseline. The receptors were sampled from an adult who was a healthcare worker with PCR-confirmed SARS-CoV-2 infection or an uninfected control (not recorded which). Each CDR3 is given with its conserved first and last residue. The D gene is left open where the match is weak. Clone size appears in some rows only: once, few, many, or a class for an expanded clone.

D gene,clone size,V gene,J gene,CDR3 protein,CDR3 DNA
TRBD2,.,TRBV6-5,TRBJ2-5,CASSYSIPSSGREETQYF,TGTGCCAGCAGTTACTCGATTCCGTCTAGCGGGAGGGAAGAGACCCAGTACTTC
.,few,TRBV12-3/TRBV12-4,TRBJ2-2,CASTTEGGPWEELFF,TGTGCCAGCACTACTGAGGGGGGGCCCTGGGAGGAGCTGTTTTTT
.,.,TRBV4-1,TRBJ2-2,CASSQDQAITGELFF,TGCGCCAGCAGCCAAGATCAAGCCATCACCGGGGAGCTGTTTTTT
.,large,TRBV11-2,TRBJ2-3,CASSPLGPTDTQYF,TGTGCCAGCAGCCCCCTAGGGCCCACAGATACGCAGTATTTT
TRBD1,few,TRBV18,TRBJ1-1,CASSPGQTNTEAFF,TGTGCCAGCTCACCGGGACAGACGAACACTGAAGCTTTCTTT
.,.,TRBV7-9,TRBJ1-6,CASSLGNSPLHF,TGTGCCAGCAGCTTAGGGAATTCACCCCTCCACTTT
.,.,TRBV3-1,TRBJ2-7,CASSQERGLEQYF,TGTGCCAGCAGCCAAGAGAGAGGGTTAGAGCAGTACTTC
.,few,TRBV7-8,TRBJ2-1,CASSFPIRDSYNEQFF,TGTGCCAGCAGCTTCCCCATCAGGGACTCCTACAATGAGCAGTTCTTC
TRBD2,few,TRBV6-5,TRBJ2-1,CASSYWGLAFNEQFF,TGTGCCAGCAGTTACTGGGGACTAGCGTTCAATGAGCAGTTCTTC
.,.,TRBV5-1,TRBJ2-2,CASSPLKTNTGELFF,TGCGCCAGCAGCCCTCTGAAAACGAACACCGGGGAGCTGTTTTTT
.,.,TRBV6-5,TRBJ1-4,CASSETRLVSTNEKLFF,TGTGCCAGCAGTGAAACACGCCTTGTTTCAACTAATGAAAAACTGTTTTTT
.,many,TRBV5-6,TRBJ2-3,CASSSPSRGGDTQYF,TGTGCCAGCAGCTCCCCAAGCAGGGGGGGAGATACGCAGTATTTT
.,many,TRBV6-5,TRBJ1-2,CASSYSNGMGGYTF,TGTGCCAGCAGTTACTCGAACGGGATGGGCGGCTACACCTTC
TRBD2,many,TRBV20-1,TRBJ2-7,CSADLLRESVYEQYF,TGCAGTGCAGACCTCTTGCGGGAGAGTGTTTACGAGCAGTACTTC
.,few,TRBV19,TRBJ1-5,CASSIGAQPQHF,TGTGCCAGTAGTATCGGGGCTCAGCCCCAGCATTTT
.,many,TRBV3-1,TRBJ2-2,CASSQNGVVTANTGELFF,TGTGCCAGCAGCCAAAACGGAGTCGTGACAGCGAACACCGGGGAGCTGTTTTTT
TRBD2,.,TRBV28,TRBJ2-4,CASSLSSGGHIQYF,TGTGCCAGCAGTTTGTCTAGCGGGGGGCACATTCAGTACTTC
TRBD2,few,TRBV3-1,TRBJ2-5,CASSQTSARNRETQYF,TGTGCCAGCAGCCAAACTAGCGCACGGAACCGAGAGACCCAGTACTTC
.,.,TRBV27,TRBJ2-1,CASSLPPGPSNEQFF,TGTGCCAGCAGTTTACCCCCCGGCCCAAGCAATGAGCAGTTCTTC
.,few,TRBV28,TRBJ1-3,CASSLLAAFISGNTIYF,TGTGCCAGCAGTTTATTAGCAGCGTTCATCTCTGGAAACACCATATATTTT
.,many,TRBV5-1,TRBJ2-7,CASSNLVYEQYF,TGCGCCAGCAGCAATCTAGTCTACGAGCAGTACTTC
.,many,TRBV4-1,TRBJ2-5,CASSEADILGLVPETQYF,TGCGCCAGCAGCGAAGCAGACATTTTAGGACTCGTACCAGAGACCCAGTACTTC
.,few,TRBV24-1,TRBJ2-7,CATSDFTGEQYF,TGTGCCACCAGTGATTTTACGGGGGAGCAGTACTTC
.,few,TRBV30,TRBJ1-2,CAWSVSTAGYGYTF,TGTGCCTGGAGTGTCTCGACGGCGGGCTATGGCTACACCTTC
TRBD2,few,TRBV25-1,TRBJ2-5,CASGPSGYQETQYF,TGTGCCAGCGGGCCTAGCGGGTACCAAGAGACCCAGTACTTC
TRBD1,many,TRBV2,TRBJ2-7,CASSGSLGTGTEQYF,TGTGCCAGCAGTGGATCCCTTGGGACAGGTACCGAGCAGTACTTC
.,.,TRBV20-1,TRBJ2-7,CSISERLSYEQYF,TGCAGTATTTCCGAGCGCCTTTCCTACGAGCAGTACTTC
.,.,TRBV4-1,TRBJ2-1,CASSQDASGRSNEQFF,TGCGCCAGCAGCCAAGATGCGTCGGGGAGGAGCAATGAGCAGTTCTTC
.,.,TRBV28,TRBJ1-5,CASTSAGAYQPQHF,TGTGCCAGCACCTCAGCAGGGGCATATCAGCCCCAGCATTTT
.,few,TRBV18,TRBJ2-5,CASSQQGSQETQYF,TGTGCCAGCTCACAACAGGGTAGCCAAGAGACCCAGTACTTC
.,many,TRBV12-3/TRBV12-4,TRBJ2-7,CASSSRTVLYEQYF,TGTGCCAGCAGTTCCCGGACGGTACTCTACGAGCAGTACTTC
TRBD1,few,TRBV6-2/TRBV6-3,TRBJ2-4,CASSYTGTDDPKNIQYF,TGTGCCAGCAGTTACACCGGGACAGACGACCCCAAAAACATTCAGTACTTC
.,.,TRBV29-1,TRBJ2-2,CSARDRAGELFF,TGCAGCGCTCGGGACCGCGCCGGGGAGCTGTTTTTT
.,few,TRBV6-4,TRBJ2-3,CASSEGSSTDTQYF,TGTGCCAGCAGTGAAGGGTCGAGCACAGATACGCAGTATTTT
.,.,TRBV6-4,TRBJ2-1,CVSSPGTDNNEQFF,TGTGTCAGCAGCCCCGGGACGGACAACAATGAGCAGTTCTTC
.,few,TRBV6-4,TRBJ2-7,CASSEPEQYF,TGTGCCAGCAGTGAGCCCGAGCAGTACTTC
.,few,TRBV7-6,TRBJ2-5,CASSTGSTAGTQYF,TGTGCCAGCAGCACCGGCAGCACCGCCGGGACCCAGTACTTC
.,few,TRBV28,TRBJ2-7,CASSLSEFQEQYF,TGTGCCAGCAGTTTATCCGAATTCCAAGAGCAGTACTTC
TRBD2,.,TRBV4-1,TRBJ2-1,CASTSLAGLQNEQFF,TGCGCCAGCACCTCACTAGCGGGGCTGCAGAATGAGCAGTTCTTC
.,.,TRBV29-1,TRBJ2-3,CSVEDLVTDTQYF,TGCAGCGTTGAAGATCTCGTGACAGATACGCAGTATTTT
.,.,TRBV20-1,TRBJ2-1,CSAQGGISYNEQFF,TGCAGTGCCCAGGGCGGTATATCCTACAATGAGCAGTTCTTC
.,.,TRBV6-1,TRBJ2-1,CASSLEEIANEQFF,TGTGCCAGCAGCCTTGAGGAGATCGCGAATGAGCAGTTCTTC
.,.,TRBV18,TRBJ2-3,CASSPDTDTQYF,TGTGCCAGCTCACCAGACACAGATACGCAGTATTTT
.,.,TRBV13,TRBJ2-1,CASSLGPSSYNEQFF,TGTGCCAGCAGCTTAGGTCCGAGCTCCTACAATGAGCAGTTCTTC
.,many,TRBV29-1,TRBJ1-2,CSVEGGNVYGYTF,TGCAGCGTTGAGGGGGGGAACGTCTATGGCTACACCTTC
.,.,TRBV3-1,TRBJ1-1,CASSQEGPTEAFF,TGTGCCAGCAGCCAAGAGGGCCCCACTGAAGCTTTCTTT
.,.,TRBV28,TRBJ2-7,CASSFPGNPYEQYF,TGTGCCAGCAGTTTCCCAGGGAATCCCTACGAGCAGTACTTC
.,.,TRBV7-2,TRBJ1-1,CASSFQPAGGTEAFF,TGTGCCAGCAGCTTTCAGCCAGCGGGGGGAACTGAAGCTTTCTTT
.,few,TRBV11-2,TRBJ2-5,CASSFWTSQETQYF,TGTGCCAGCAGCTTCTGGACATCTCAAGAGACCCAGTACTTC
TRBD2,many,TRBV5-4,TRBJ2-7,CASSPRTSGRTEQYF,TGTGCCAGCAGCCCTAGGACTAGCGGGAGGACCGAGCAGTACTTC
TRBD1,.,TRBV5-1,TRBJ1-6,CASSPDRVDSPLHF,TGCGCCAGCAGCCCAGACAGGGTCGACTCACCCCTCCACTTT
TRBD1,.,TRBV28,TRBJ2-5,CASSTPGTEETQYF,TGTGCCAGCAGTACCCCCGGGACAGAAGAGACCCAGTACTTC
TRBD1,.,TRBV6-5,TRBJ1-5,CASRSTGTGLGNQPQHF,TGTGCCAGCAGATCTACCGGGACAGGGCTTGGCAATCAGCCCCAGCATTTT
.,.,TRBV15,TRBJ1-1,CATSRGDVNTEAFF,TGTGCCACCAGCAGAGGGGACGTAAACACTGAAGCTTTCTTT